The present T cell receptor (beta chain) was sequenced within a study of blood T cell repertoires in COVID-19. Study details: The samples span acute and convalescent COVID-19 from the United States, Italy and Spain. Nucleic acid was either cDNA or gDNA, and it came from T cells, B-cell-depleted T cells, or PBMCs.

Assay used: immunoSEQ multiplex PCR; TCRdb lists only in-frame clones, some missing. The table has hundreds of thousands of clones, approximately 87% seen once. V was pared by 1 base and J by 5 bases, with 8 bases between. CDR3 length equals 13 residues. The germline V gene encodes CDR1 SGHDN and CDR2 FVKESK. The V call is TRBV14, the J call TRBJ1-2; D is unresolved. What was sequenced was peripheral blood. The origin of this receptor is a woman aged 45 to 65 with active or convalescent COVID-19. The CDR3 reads CASSQGQRYGYTF. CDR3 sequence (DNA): TGTGCCAGCAGCCAAGGGCAGCGATATGGCTACACCTTC. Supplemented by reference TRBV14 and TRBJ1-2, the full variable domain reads EAGVTQFPSHSVIEKGQTVTLRCDPISGHDNLYWYRRVMGKEIKFLLHFVKESKQDESGMPNNRFLAERTGGTYSTLKVQPAELEDSGVYFCASSQGQRYGYTFGSGTRLTVV.